These 20 T cell receptor beta chains were all obtained from the same sample, sequenced in a study of T-cell reconstitution after alpha-beta-depleted transplantation in children. Unique molecular identifiers were incorporated when the TCRbeta library was constructed. TCRdb re-derived calls from the PCR reads in MiXCR, one entry per CDR3 protein. The data hold 200,000 to 300,000 distinct CDR3 sequences, with under 9.5% observed a single time. The sample was PBMCs, mostly from graft donor cells, taken 180 days after TCRalphabeta/CD19-depleted stem cell transplant. The receptors here all came from a male patient younger than 18 who had a stem cell transplant for acute lymphoblastic leukemia, so the T cells may come from the graft donor.

There are many counts of this clonotype. V and J are TRBV6-1 and TRBJ2-1; 8 nucleotides match TRBD1. Germline V gene data show CDR1 as MNHNS and CDR2 as SASEGT. The CDR3 totals 14 residues. V shed 2 bases and J 8 bases; nucleotides not matched to a gene: 5. For the CDR3, the DNA is TGTGCCAGCAGTGAAAGACAGGGGATCTATGAGCAGTTCTTC. Translating gives CASSERQGIYEQFF.

In its sample, this clonotype was seen many times. J is TRBJ2-5 and V is TRBV15; the D is unclear. The germline V gene has CDR1 LNHNV and CDR2 YYDKDF (reference sequence). The V gene lost 3 bases and the J gene lost 2 bases, with 4 bases spanning the gap. The CDR3 covers 12 residues. Here the CDR3 reads CATSRGQETQYF. The DNA for the CDR3 is TGTGCCACCAGCAGGGGTCAAGAGACCCAGTACTTC.

This clonotype was seen many times. V and J are TRBV5-1 and TRBJ2-3; possibly TRBD1 or TRBD2 for D (5 bases each). This CDR3 is 15 amino acids long. The ends were cut back, 0 bases at V and 5 bases at J, with 13 bases in the middle. CDR1 is SGHRS, CDR2 YFSETQ, per germline. The CDR3 here is CASSLDRGDIDTQYF. CDR3 nucleotides: TGCGCCAGCAGCTTGGATAGGGGAGATATAGATACGCAGTATTTT.

This clonotype occurred many times. The chain links TRBV27 to TRBJ2-3; D gene uncertain. The CDR3 consists of 14 residues. V was cut by 2 bases and J by 2 bases, with 8 bases left in between. The germline V gene has CDR1 MNHEY and CDR2 SMNVEV (reference sequence). Written as DNA, the CDR3 is TGTGCCAGCAGTTTAGCCGACCCCACAGATACGCAGTATTTT. Its translation: CASSLADPTDTQYF.

This clonotype was seen ten or more times. The chain couples TRBV29-1 to TRBJ2-7; no clear D gene. The CDR3 has 12 residues. Between the trimmed V and J ends, which lost 4 bases and 7 bases, there was a span of 14 bases. CDR1 is SQVTM, CDR2 ANQGSEA, per germline. The CDR3 DNA reads TGCAGCGTTGTTAGTGAAGGTGGGGAGCAGTACTTC. Translation gives CSVVSEGGEQYF.

In its sample, this clonotype was seen many times. This chain links TRBV12-3 or TRBV12-4 with TRBJ1-4; D possibly corresponds to TRBD1 (5 bases). The ends were cut back, 7 bases at V and 1 base at J, with 7 bases in the middle. The CDR3 spans 13 residues. In nucleotides, the CDR3 is TGTGCCAGCAAGGGGTTAACTAATGAAAAACTGTTTTTT. Translation: CASKGLTNEKLFF.

With respect to this clonotype: This may be a read error, as it is one base from a much larger clone. The chain has TRBV6-5 and TRBJ1-2; maybe TRBD1 (5 bases). The V and J ends lost 4 bases and 4 bases respectively, with 16 bases between them. Germline CDR1 reads MNHEY; CDR2 reads SVGAGI. This CDR3 contains 15 residues. CDR3: CASSSPDLTGYGYTF. The DNA for the CDR3 is TGTGCCAGCAGTTCCCCGGACCTTACAGGCTATGGCTACACCTTC.

This clonotype occurred many times. J is TRBJ2-2 and V is TRBV20-1; no definite D call. The V end lost 0 bases, the J end lost 3 bases, and 5 bases lay between the germline ends. CDR1 and CDR2 (germline): DFQATT, SNEGSKA (reference sequence). The CDR3 covers 13 residues. The CDR3 sequence is CSARDADTGELFF. The CDR3 nucleotides are TGCAGTGCTAGAGATGCAGACACCGGGGAGCTGTTTTTT.

This chain joins TRBV12-3 or TRBV12-4 and TRBJ2-3; no definite D call. This CDR3 spans 14 amino acids. Trimming cost V 2 bases and J 0 bases, with 6 bases left between them. This chain's CDR3 is CASSLQASTDTQYF. In DNA form, the CDR3 reads TGTGCCAGCAGTTTACAGGCTAGCACAGATACGCAGTATTTT.

This clonotype was found a few times. A much larger clone lies a single base off, so this may be a read error. The rearrangement joins TRBV24-1 to TRBJ2-6, with a weak D call TRBD1 (6 bases). The CDR3 sequence is 16 residues long. Per germline, CDR1 KGHDR and CDR2 SFDVKD. The CDR3 protein is CATSDRTVSVANVLTF. The CDR3 DNA reads as TGTGCCACCAGTGACCGGACAGTCTCTGTGGCCAACGTCCTGACTTTC.

This clonotype showed up many times. The rearrangement joins TRBV5-1 to TRBJ2-2; the match to TRBD2 covers 12 bases. This CDR3 has 19 residues. Germline assignment: CDR1 SGHRS and CDR2 YFSETQ. The V and J ends lost 0 bases and 6 bases, in that order; junction bases with no gene match: 12. The CDR3 protein is CASSLAPSGRALAAGELFF. CDR3 coding DNA: TGCGCCAGCAGCTTGGCCCCTAGCGGGAGGGCCTTAGCGGCCGGGGAGCTGTTTTTT.

The table lists this clonotype with many counts. The rearrangement uses TRBV5-1 and TRBJ2-2; 7 bases line up with TRBD1. The CDR3 covers 15 residues. Germline V lookup: CDR1 SGHRS, CDR2 YFSETQ. Trimming took 4 bases from V and 5 from J; bases not matched to a gene: 8. The CDR3, as DNA: TGCGCCAGCAGCGTCAACAGGGGAGAAACCGGGGAGCTGTTTTTT. Its protein product is CASSVNRGETGELFF.

In its sample, this clonotype was seen many times. This chain links TRBV5-1 with TRBJ1-1; 8 nucleotides match TRBD1. J lost 3 bases, V lost 5 bases, and 6 bases had no gene match. The CDR3 is 14 amino acids. CDR1 and CDR2 from the germline V gene are SGHRS and YFSETQ. CDR3 amino acids: CASRQGGWDTEAFF. The CDR3 DNA is TGCGCCAGCAGACAGGGGGGGTGGGACACTGAAGCTTTCTTT.

The chain couples TRBV5-1 to TRBJ2-1; 10 bases fit TRBD2. Germline CDR1 SGHRS, CDR2 YFSETQ. The V segment lost 5 bases and the J segment 7 bases; nucleotides outside the gene matches: 6. The CDR3 loop spans 14 amino acids. CDR3 amino acids: CASSASGRGNEQFF. The CDR3 DNA reads TGCGCCAGCAGTGCTAGCGGGAGAGGTAATGAGCAGTTCTTC. The full variable domain, its missing parts supplied by reference TRBV5-1 and TRBJ2-1, is KAGVTQTPRYLIKTRGQQVTLSCSPISGHRSVSWYQQTPGQGLQFLFEYFSETQRNKGNFPGRFSGRQFSNSRSEMNVSTLELGDSALYLCASSASGRGNEQFFGPGTRLTVL.

This clonotype was seen ten or more times. The genes are TRBV7-9 and TRBJ2-6; D gene unclear. With 5 bases removed from V and 1 base from J, the gap between germline ends came to 3 bases. Germline V gives CDR1 SEHNR, CDR2 FQNEAQ (reference sequence). This CDR3 is built from 13 residues. CDR3 loop: CASSRSGANVLTF. The CDR3 nucleotides read TGTGCCAGCAGCAGATCTGGGGCCAACGTCCTGACTTTC.

The table lists this clonotype with many counts. The chain has TRBV28 and TRBJ2-2, with a tentative D call TRBD1 (6 bases). The germline V gene encodes CDR1 MDHEN and CDR2 SYDVKM. Trimming shortened V by 4 bases and J by 2 bases, and 11 bases separated the two germline ends. CDR3 length: 15 amino acids. In DNA, the CDR3 is TGTGCCAGCAGTTCCCCGACAGGAAACACCGGGGAGCTGTTTTTT. It translates to CASSSPTGNTGELFF.

This clonotype has at least ten counts. V usage is TRBV7-2 and J usage is TRBJ1-5, with unresolved D. Germline V gene sequence: CDR1 SGHTA, CDR2 FQGNSA. The CDR3 is made up of 14 amino acids. V lost 5 bases to trimming and J lost 6 bases, with 14 bases between them. CDR3 in DNA: TGTGCCAGCAGCCCCGCGGAGCGGGCTCAGCCCCAGCATTTT. This translates into CASSPAERAQPQHF.

On this clonotype itself: Since a much larger clone is just one base distant, this may be a read error. In this CDR3 the conserved last residue, phenylalanine or tryptophan, is missing, so a read error is likely. The chain employs TRBV6-1 and TRBJ2-2; 7 bases are a match to TRBD1. Germline CDR1 and CDR2: MNHNS and SASEGT. V shed 7 bases, J shed 4 bases, and the junction held 9 bases outside the gene matches. This CDR3 has 15 amino acids. CDR3 protein: CASIRDRVVTGELFC. CDR3 sequence (DNA): TGTGCCAGCATAAGAGACAGGGTAGTCACCGGGGAGCTGTTTTGT.

This clonotype has ten or more counts. The CDR3 DNA reads as TGTGCCAGCAGCACAGGGTATAGCAATCAGCCCCAGCATTTT. It encodes CASSTGYSNQPQHF. This rearrangement joins TRBV12-3 or TRBV12-4 to TRBJ1-5, with D possibly matching TRBD1 (6 bases). The germline V and J ends were trimmed by 6 bases and 0 bases, with 9 bases remaining between them. This CDR3 is built from 14 residues.

This clonotype has a count of ten or more. V usage is TRBV20-1 and J usage is TRBJ1-1; D gene unclear. There are 13 residues in the CDR3. The germline V gene has CDR1 DFQATT and CDR2 SNEGSKA (reference sequence). Trimming cost V 3 bases and J 1 base, with 9 bases left between them. This CDR3 is CSASARSNTEAFF. In DNA form, the CDR3 reads TGCAGTGCTAGCGCCAGGTCGAACACTGAAGCTTTCTTT.